This T cell receptor (beta chain) was sequenced for a study of blood T cell repertoires in COVID-19. On the study more broadly: Donors in the United States, Italy and Spain gave samples during acute or convalescent COVID-19. The analysed material was cDNA or gDNA that came from T cells, B-cell-depleted T cells, or PBMCs.

This clone was seen a handful of times. Germline values: CDR1 SGHRS, CDR2 YFSETQ. This CDR3 region has 13 residues. V was clipped by 0 bases and J by 5 bases, with 9 bases between them. Under the authors' procedure: Amplification with reference gene primers provided the estimates of nucleated cell counts. Here immunoSEQ multiplex PCR was the method, and the copy in TCRdb shows in-frame clones only, minus some. That table is the source of V, J and clone size, and D and trimming were worked out from the DNA. The table records approximately 230,000 clones, approximately 80% of them present only once. The sample was peripheral blood. V and J are TRBV5-1 and TRBJ2-7, with D possibly matching TRBD1 (6 bases). The clonotype comes from a woman older than 75 with active or convalescent COVID-19. The CDR3 sequence: CASSLGDNNEQYF. DNA of the CDR3: TGCGCCAGCAGCTTGGGGGACAACAACGAGCAGTACTTC.